One sample yielded the 28 T cell receptor beta chains listed below, sequenced in a study of cytotoxic CD8 clonotypes in ibrutinib-treated CLL. Sequencing used immunoSEQ multiplex PCR; TCRdb keeps in-frame clones, though not all of them. The profile shows approximately 200,000 clones, 72% of them singletons. Source: PBMCs, taken after 24 months of ibrutinib treatment. The receptors were gathered from a human donor with chronic lymphocytic leukemia.

The CDR3 loop is CSATTSSYEQYF. The CDR3 DNA follows: TGCAGCGCCACTACCAGCTCCTACGAGCAGTACTTC. The V gene is TRBV29-1, the J gene TRBJ2-7; D gene ambiguous. The germline V gene encodes CDR1 SQVTM and CDR2 ANQGSEA. The length of the CDR3 is 12 residues. Trimming cost V 7 bases and J 0 bases, with 10 bases left between them.

This clone was counted between two and nine times. This rearrangement joins TRBV4-1 to TRBJ1-2, with a possible D match to TRBD1 (6 bases). Trimming stripped 1 base from V and 4 bases from J, with 10 bases between. Germline V gene sequence: CDR1 MGHRA, CDR2 YSYEKL. The CDR3 sequence is 14 residues long. CDR3 sequence (DNA): TGCGCCAGCAGCCAAGCAGGGGAGAGCTATGGCTACACCTTC. Translating gives CASSQAGESYGYTF.

The rearrangement links TRBV4-1 to TRBJ2-7, with D possibly TRBD2 on 7 matching bases. Germline assignment: CDR1 MGHRA and CDR2 YSYEKL. With 0 bases removed from V and 0 bases from J, the gap between germline ends came to 15 bases. There are 17 residues in the CDR3. The CDR3 nucleotides read TGCGCCAGCAGCCAAGATTTAGGCGGGGGCCCCTCCTACGAGCAGTACTTC. Its translation: CASSQDLGGGPSYEQYF.

The chain employs TRBV16 and TRBJ1-6; the D is unclear. The germline V gene has CDR1 KGHSY and CDR2 FQNENV. Trimming left V 0 bases short and J 5 bases short, with 17 bases between. The CDR3 has 18 residues. CDR3 loop: CASSQSLRTTFNNSPLHF. The CDR3 DNA is TGTGCCAGCAGCCAATCCCTTCGGACCACGTTTAATAATTCACCCCTCCACTTT.

The chain combines TRBV7-9 with TRBJ1-1; D gene uncertain. Trimming removed 6 bases from V and 2 bases from J, with 19 bases in between. Germline V gene lookup returns CDR1 SEHNR and CDR2 FQNEAQ (reference sequence). CDR3 length: 16 residues. The CDR3 DNA reads as TGTGCCAGCAGACCTGGCAAGGGAGTAGAAAACACTGAAGCTTTCTTT. Translating it yields CASRPGKGVENTEAFF.

The chain links TRBV5-4 to TRBJ2-7; D is uncertain. CDR3 length equals 12 residues. V lost 5 bases and J lost 4, with 10 bases in between. CDR1 is SGHNT, CDR2 YYREEE, per germline (reference sequence). Here the CDR3 reads CASRRDSYEQYF. CDR3 DNA sequence: TGTGCCAGCAGGCGAGATAGTTACGAGCAGTACTTC.

The genes are TRBV21-1 and TRBJ2-7; TRBD1, the D gene given by the table, was not confirmed from the DNA. TRBV21-1 is annotated as a pseudogene. The CDR3 is made up of 18 amino acids. In DNA, the CDR3 is TGTGCCAGCAGCAAAGGTCAGGCGGCGACCCAGGGGCCCTACGAGCAGTACTTC. It encodes CASSKGQAATQGPYEQYF.

V gene TRBV10-3 combines with J gene TRBJ1-5; 7 bases agree with TRBD1. The germline V gene encodes CDR1 ENHRY and CDR2 SYGVKD. The CDR3 runs to 16 residues. With 10 bases clipped from V and 0 bases from J, the junction kept 12 bases outside the gene matches. CDR3 DNA: TGTGCCACGGCCAACAGAGGGGGCCATAGCAATCAGCCCCAGCATTTT. Protein: CATANRGGHSNQPQHF.

This sequence joins TRBV7-8 and TRBJ1-5; D possibly corresponds to TRBD1 (6 bases). The V end lost 5 bases, the J end lost 3 bases, and 14 bases lay between the germline ends. Looked up from germline, CDR1 is SGHVS and CDR2 is FQNEAQ. CDR3 length: 15 amino acids. CDR3 sequence (DNA): TGTGCCAGCAGCGCCCTACAGGGCCTCAATCAGCCCCAGCATTTT. Encoded protein: CASSALQGLNQPQHF.

The chain links TRBV28 to TRBJ1-4, with D tentatively TRBD1 (6 bases). Germline CDR1 is MDHEN and CDR2 is SYDVKM. This CDR3 region has 14 residues. V was shortened by 5 bases and J by 7 bases, with 14 bases between the two germline ends. The CDR3 coding sequence is TGTGCCAGCAGTCGGGACACCGGAGGTGAAAAACTGTTTTTT. Amino acid sequence: CASSRDTGGEKLFF.

J is TRBJ2-1 and V is TRBV11-2; 13 bases match TRBD2. This CDR3 comprises 16 residues. Trimming removed 2 bases from V and 9 bases from J; junction bases left unmatched: 7. CDR1 is SGHAT, CDR2 FQNNGV, per germline. The CDR3 DNA reads TGTGCCAGCAGCTTACTGACTAGCGGGAGGCACGTTGAGCAGTTCTTC. The encoded protein is CASSLLTSGRHVEQFF.

The chain employs TRBV28 and TRBJ1-4; tentatively, D is TRBD1 (5 bases). V lost 6 bases, J lost 7 bases, and 18 bases lay in between. Germline V gene data show CDR1 as MDHEN and CDR2 as SYDVKM. This CDR3 spans 15 amino acids. The CDR3 DNA reads TGTGCCAGCAGCCTGATCGGGGGAGGTGTTGAAAAACTGTTTTTT. Amino acids: CASSLIGGGVEKLFF.

The chain couples TRBV30 to TRBJ2-5; 7 nucleotides agree with TRBD1. With 7 bases clipped from V and 2 bases from J, the junction kept 4 bases outside the gene matches. The CDR3 has 12 residues. The germline V gene has CDR1 GTSNPN and CDR2 SVGIG (reference sequence). CDR3 residues: CAFSTGQETQYF. The CDR3 DNA is TGTGCCTTCTCGACAGGGCAAGAGACCCAGTACTTC.

The chain has TRBV7-9 and TRBJ2-5; D is undetermined. This CDR3 region has 14 residues. The germline gives CDR1 SEHNR, CDR2 FQNEAQ (reference sequence). V was trimmed by 2 bases and J by 1 base, leaving 8 bases between them. This CDR3 is CASSLLASQETQYF. The CDR3 DNA reads as TGTGCCAGCAGCTTACTTGCGTCCCAAGAGACCCAGTACTTC.

The sample holds one count of this clone. This chain uses TRBV5-6 with TRBJ1-2, with D unclear. There are 16 residues in the CDR3. From germline, CDR1 is SGHDT and CDR2 YYEEEE. Deletions cut 4 bases from V and 1 base from J, with 17 bases between. DNA of the CDR3: TGTGCCAGCAGCGAGACTTGGCGACTGCTTAACTATGGCTACACCTTC. It encodes CASSETWRLLNYGYTF.

J is TRBJ1-2 and V is TRBV5-1; D remains unclear. V was pared by 4 bases and J by 4 bases, with 17 bases between. The germline gives CDR1 SGHRS, CDR2 YFSETQ. This CDR3 comprises 15 residues. For the CDR3, the DNA is TGCGCCAGCAGCCCCGGCGGGCGGGATTTCTATGGCTACACCTTC. This encodes CASSPGGRDFYGYTF. Based on the CDR3 plus reference TRBV5-1 and TRBJ1-2, the full variable domain is KAGVTQTPRYLIKTRGQQVTLSCSPISGHRSVSWYQQTPGQGLQFLFEYFSETQRNKGNFPGRFSGRQFSNSRSEMNVSTLELGDSALYLCASSPGGRDFYGYTFGSGTRLTVV.

The chain couples TRBV7-3 to TRBJ1-3; D uncertain. Germline values: CDR1 SGHTA, CDR2 FQGTGA. Trimming took off 2 bases at V and 2 bases at J, with 4 bases between the two ends. This CDR3 has 13 residues. CDR3 protein: CASSLGTGNTIYF. CDR3 coding DNA: TGTGCCAGCAGCTTAGGGACTGGAAACACCATATATTTT. The entire variable domain, with the rest obtained from reference TRBV7-3 and TRBJ1-3, is as follows: GAGVSQTPSNKVTEKGKYVELRCDPISGHTALYWYRQSLGQGPEFLIYFQGTGAADDSGLPNDRFFAVRPEGSVSTLKIQRTERGDSAVYLCASSLGTGNTIYFGEGSWLTVV.

The chain couples TRBV6-1 to TRBJ2-6, with D tentatively TRBD1 (6 bases). CDR3 length equals 16 residues. Trimming removed 1 base from V and 2 bases from J, with 9 bases in between. Germline V lookup: CDR1 MNHNS, CDR2 SASEGT. CDR3 amino acids: CASSEGTGPGANVLTF. The DNA for the CDR3 is TGTGCCAGCAGTGAAGGTACAGGGCCTGGGGCCAACGTCCTGACTTTC.

This clone came up a few times. The chain couples TRBV2 to TRBJ1-2; D gene uncertain. This CDR3 region has 11 residues. Trimming left V 10 bases short and J 5 bases short, with 11 bases between. CDR1 and CDR2 from the germline V gene are SNHLY and FYNNEI. This CDR3 reads CATLTSYGYTF. The CDR3 DNA reads as TGTGCCACCCTAACTAGTTATGGCTACACCTTC.

This clone appeared a few times. V usage is TRBV28 and J usage is TRBJ1-2; a weak D match, TRBD1 (5 bases). Trimming shortened V by 8 bases and J by 5 bases, and 12 bases separated the two germline ends. The germline gives CDR1 MDHEN, CDR2 SYDVKM. The CDR3 is made up of 12 amino acids. The CDR3: CASSTESYGYTF. CDR3 nucleotides: TGTGCCAGCTCGACAGAGTCTTATGGCTACACCTTC.

The chain recombines TRBV18 with TRBJ1-1; 8 bases are a match to TRBD1. V shed 5 bases, J shed 5 bases, and the junction held 4 bases outside the gene matches. CDR1 and CDR2 (germline): KGHSH, LQKENI. CDR3 length: 13 amino acids. The CDR3 nucleotides read TGTGCCAGCTCAACCACAGGGGGAACTGAAGCTTTCTTT. Protein: CASSTTGGTEAFF.

This sequence joins TRBV28 and TRBJ2-5, with 7 nucleotides matching TRBD1. After removal of 5 bases from V and 2 bases from J, the junction contained 5 bases not matched to a gene. CDR3 length: 14 residues. Germline CDR1 reads MDHEN; CDR2 reads SYDVKM. This CDR3 is CASSLTGVQETQYF. CDR3 sequence (DNA): TGTGCCAGCAGTCTAACAGGGGTACAAGAGACCCAGTACTTC.

This chain links TRBV30 with TRBJ2-1, with D unclear. CDR3 length: 13 residues. Germline V gene lookup returns CDR1 GTSNPN and CDR2 SVGIG (reference sequence). Deletions cut 1 base from V and 9 bases from J, with 13 bases between. CDR3 nucleotide sequence: TGTGCCTGGAGTGGGAGCGTGTTCCCTGAGCAGTTCTTC. This translates into CAWSGSVFPEQFF.

The chain uses TRBV7-2 and TRBJ2-3; 8 nucleotides align to TRBD2. There are 11 residues in the CDR3. CDR1 and CDR2 (germline): SGHTA, FQGNSA. V was clipped by 5 bases and J by 10 bases; unmatched bases: 2. The CDR3 loop reads CASSLSGAQYF. CDR3 DNA: TGTGCCAGCAGCCTTAGCGGGGCGCAGTATTTT.

This chain uses TRBV28 with TRBJ2-7; TRBD1 might be the D (6 bases). The CDR3 has 15 amino acids. Trimming took 3 bases from V and 2 from J, leaving 14 bases between them. Germline CDR1 reads MDHEN; CDR2 reads SYDVKM. The CDR3 region is CASSFFRGLPYEQYF. Written as DNA, the CDR3 is TGTGCCAGCAGTTTTTTCAGGGGCCTCCCCTACGAGCAGTACTTC.

This chain links TRBV25-1 with TRBJ1-2, with TRBD1 identical over 9 bases. There are 15 residues in the CDR3. V gave up 4 bases and J gave up 4 bases; unmatched junction bases: 7. Germline V gene data show CDR1 as MGHDK and CDR2 as SYGVNS. The CDR3 sequence is CASSADRGKGYGYTF. CDR3 DNA: TGTGCCAGCAGTGCCGACAGGGGGAAAGGCTATGGCTACACCTTC.

The CDR3 DNA reads TGCGCCAGCAGCCAAGTACCGGTTGGTCGGGCGGAGCAGTTCTTC. Its protein product is CASSQVPVGRAEQFF. The chain carries TRBV4-1 and TRBJ2-1, with unresolved D. CDR3 length: 15 amino acids. CDR1 is MGHRA, CDR2 YSYEKL, per germline. Trimming left V 1 base short and J 10 bases short, with 17 bases between.

This clone was recorded once. The chain couples TRBV7-2 to TRBJ2-7, with 7 bases matching TRBD1. This CDR3 has 19 amino acids. Germline values: CDR1 SGHTA, CDR2 FQGNSA. V was pared by 5 bases and J by 3 bases, with 22 bases of the junction left unmatched. The CDR3 spells CASSGPRGSHSGLLYEQYF. Here the CDR3 DNA reads TGTGCCAGCAGCGGGCCCAGGGGGAGTCACAGCGGTCTCCTCTACGAGCAGTACTTC.